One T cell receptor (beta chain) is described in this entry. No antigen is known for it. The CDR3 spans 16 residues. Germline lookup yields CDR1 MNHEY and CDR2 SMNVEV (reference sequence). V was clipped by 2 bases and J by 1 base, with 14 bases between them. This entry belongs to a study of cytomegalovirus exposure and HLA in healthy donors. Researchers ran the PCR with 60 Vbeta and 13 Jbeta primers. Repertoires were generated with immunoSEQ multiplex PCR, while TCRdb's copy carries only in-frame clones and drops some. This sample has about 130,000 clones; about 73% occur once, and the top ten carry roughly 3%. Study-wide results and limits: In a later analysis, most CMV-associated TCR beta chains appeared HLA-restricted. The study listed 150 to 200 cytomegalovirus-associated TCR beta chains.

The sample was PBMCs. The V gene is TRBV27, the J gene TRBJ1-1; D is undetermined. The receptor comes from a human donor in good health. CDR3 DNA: TGTGCCAGCAGTTTACTTGTCGGAGCTGCGAACACTGAAGCTTTCTTT. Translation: CASSLLVGAANTEAFF.